Listed here are 10 T cell receptor beta chains from one sample, sequenced in a study of cytomegalovirus exposure and HLA in healthy donors. PCR employed 60 Vbeta and 13 Jbeta primers. The assay was immunoSEQ multiplex PCR, and TCRdb's table has in-frame clones only and misses some. This sample has about 260,000 clones, with roughly 81% found just once. Sequenced material: PBMCs. Every receptor here comes from a woman between 40 and 50 years old in good health and CMV-seropositive.

This clone occurred a few times. The chain joins TRBV19 to TRBJ2-1, with TRBD2 identical over 7 bases. Germline CDR1 is LNHDA and CDR2 is SQIVND (reference sequence). This CDR3 has 14 residues. The ends lost 3 bases at V and 2 bases at J; junction bases unmatched: 1. The CDR3 DNA is TGTGCCAGTAGTATTGGACTAGCCTACAATGAGCAGTTCTTC. It encodes CASSIGLAYNEQFF.

J is TRBJ2-1 and V is TRBV19, with 9 bases lining up with TRBD1. Trimming took 5 bases from V and 6 from J; bases not matched to a gene: 11. This CDR3 contains 16 residues. CDR1 LNHDA and CDR2 SQIVND come from the germline V gene (reference sequence). The CDR3 DNA reads as TGTGCCAGTAGTTCCTTCACAGGGGGCCGTATCAATGAGCAGTTCTTC. Amino acids: CASSSFTGGRINEQFF.

The chain recombines TRBV30 with TRBJ1-1; TRBD1 matches 8 bases. The germline V gene encodes CDR1 GTSNPN and CDR2 SVGIG (reference sequence). V was pared by 3 bases and J by 4 bases, with 7 bases of the junction left unmatched. CDR3 length: 14 amino acids. The CDR3 DNA is TGTGCCTGGAGCCCATTCGACAGGGGCACTGAAGCTTTCTTT. Translating it yields CAWSPFDRGTEAFF.

This rearrangement joins TRBV4-3 to TRBJ1-2, with 7 bases aligning to TRBD1. CDR1 is LGHNA and CDR2 is YSLEER in the germline V gene. The CDR3 has 15 residues. J was trimmed by 3 bases and V by 3 bases; bases with no gene match: 7. The chain's CDR3 is CASSQAPGQYYGYTF. The CDR3 region has the DNA TGCGCCAGCAGCCAGGCGCCGGGACAGTACTATGGCTACACCTTC.

This clone was detected once. The chain combines TRBV4-2 with TRBJ2-5; D is uncertain. The CDR3 is 15 residues long. Trimming left V 0 bases short and J 3 bases short, with 11 bases between. CDR1 and CDR2 (germline): LGHNA, YNFKEQ. The CDR3 nucleotides read TGTGCCAGCAGCCAAGATGTGCACAGAAAAGAGACCCAGTACTTC. The encoded protein is CASSQDVHRKETQYF.

The rearrangement links TRBV11-3 to TRBJ1-4; D is ambiguous. Germline V gene lookup returns CDR1 SGHNT and CDR2 YENEEA. V dropped 2 bases and J dropped 7 bases, with 8 bases sitting between them. The length of the CDR3 is 13 residues. In DNA form, the CDR3 reads TGTGCCAGCAGCTTATATCTAGGTGAAAAACTGTTTTTT. Its protein is CASSLYLGEKLFF. Full variable domain (missing parts from reference TRBV11-3 and TRBJ1-4): EAGVVQSPRYKIIEKKQPVAFWCNPISGHNTLYWYLQNLGQGPELLIRYENEEAVDDSQLPKDRFSAERLKGVDSTLKIQPAELGDSAVYLCASSLYLGEKLFFGSGTQLSVL.

This chain joins TRBV28 and TRBJ2-1; D unclear. Per germline, CDR1 MDHEN and CDR2 SYDVKM. V lost 6 bases to trimming and J lost 0 bases, with 12 bases between them. CDR3 length: 15 residues. The CDR3 here is CASSPPHSSYNEQFF. In DNA, the CDR3 is TGTGCCAGCAGCCCTCCCCATAGCTCCTACAATGAGCAGTTCTTC.

The chain carries TRBV28 and TRBJ2-7; tentative D call: TRBD2 (6 bases). Germline V gives CDR1 MDHEN, CDR2 SYDVKM. The CDR3 is 13 residues long. Trimming left V 2 bases short and J 6 bases short, with 11 bases between. The CDR3 DNA is TGTGCCAGCAGTTTAGACGGACTAACCGAGCAGTACTTC. Translated: CASSLDGLTEQYF.

V usage is TRBV19 and J usage is TRBJ1-2; D call uncertain. Germline V gene data show CDR1 as LNHDA and CDR2 as SQIVND (reference sequence). The CDR3 extends over 13 amino acids. Trimming took 6 bases from V and 1 from J, leaving 9 bases between them. The CDR3 DNA sequence: TGTGCCAGTAGCTTGGCGGATAACTATGGCTACACCTTC. Translation gives CASSLADNYGYTF.

The chain is built from TRBV7-3 and TRBJ2-7, with 14 bases identical to TRBD2. Trimming removed 2 bases from V and 5 bases from J; junction bases left unmatched: 8. Germline V gene lookup returns CDR1 SGHTA and CDR2 FQGTGA. This CDR3 spans 17 amino acids. CDR3 sequence: CASSLWGTSGRTDEQYF. In DNA, the CDR3 is TGTGCCAGCAGCTTATGGGGGACTAGCGGGAGAACTGACGAGCAGTACTTC. Full variable domain (outside the CDR3, taken from reference TRBV7-3 and TRBJ2-7): GAGVSQTPSNKVTEKGKYVELRCDPISGHTALYWYRQSLGQGPEFLIYFQGTGAADDSGLPNDRFFAVRPEGSVSTLKIQRTERGDSAVYLCASSLWGTSGRTDEQYFGPGTRLTVT.